Listed below are T cell receptor beta chains from one sample, sequenced in a study of blood T cell repertoires in COVID-19. Produced via immunoSEQ multiplex PCR; TCRdb's table is partial and in-frame only. The sample includes roughly 300,000 clones, more than 70% of them seen just once. The sequencing sample was made of peripheral blood. The receptors stem from a woman in her 50s who had recovered from COVID-19. Each CDR3 is given without its conserved first and last residue. Some rows mark clone size as missing; the rest say once, few, many or name a class of expanded clone.

J | size | V | CDR3
TRBJ1-6 | NA | TRBV28 | ASSSHVSPLVGTTLH
TRBJ1-6 | NA | TRBV9 | ASSDRQGLTLH
TRBJ2-7 | NA | TRBV28 | ASSPRGRVGEQY
TRBJ1-2 | NA | TRBV28 | ASSGQGAFQGYT
TRBJ2-5 | NA | TRBV5-1 | ASSLAGTNLRETQY
TRBJ1-1 | NA | TRBV15 | ATSLDGERTEAF
TRBJ1-5 | NA | TRBV27 | ASRDLDGTDYSNQPQH
TRBJ2-7 | NA | TRBV11-3 | ASSLGGQGNEQY
TRBJ1-2 | NA | TRBV5-6 | ASSLWQGKANYGYT
TRBJ2-1 | NA | TRBV11-3 | ASSLDRSGDMF
TRBJ1-3 | NA | TRBV30 | AWSVSRVRNTIY
TRBJ2-5 | once | TRBV4-3 | ASSQDWLAGVETQY
TRBJ1-6 | NA | TRBV7-8 | ASSFGTGGRTYNSPLH
TRBJ2-1 | NA | TRBV5-1 | ASSLETSGGGNEQF
TRBJ1-5 | NA | TRBV28 | ASRESIGNQPQH
TRBJ1-5 | few | TRBV6-5 | ASSPVYSNQPQH
TRBJ1-4 | once | TRBV9 | ASSVPRTGGSEKLF
TRBJ2-7 | NA | TRBV6-2/TRBV6-3 | ASSYLGVSKY
TRBJ1-5 | NA | TRBV18 | ASSAGESQPQH
TRBJ2-5 | NA | TRBV7-3 | ASSRGLAGAQETQY
TRBJ1-3 | NA | TRBV29-1 | SVSSGNTIY
TRBJ2-2 | once | TRBV11-3 | ASSPPGQGSGELF
TRBJ2-7 | NA | TRBV30 | AWRGDSPYEQY